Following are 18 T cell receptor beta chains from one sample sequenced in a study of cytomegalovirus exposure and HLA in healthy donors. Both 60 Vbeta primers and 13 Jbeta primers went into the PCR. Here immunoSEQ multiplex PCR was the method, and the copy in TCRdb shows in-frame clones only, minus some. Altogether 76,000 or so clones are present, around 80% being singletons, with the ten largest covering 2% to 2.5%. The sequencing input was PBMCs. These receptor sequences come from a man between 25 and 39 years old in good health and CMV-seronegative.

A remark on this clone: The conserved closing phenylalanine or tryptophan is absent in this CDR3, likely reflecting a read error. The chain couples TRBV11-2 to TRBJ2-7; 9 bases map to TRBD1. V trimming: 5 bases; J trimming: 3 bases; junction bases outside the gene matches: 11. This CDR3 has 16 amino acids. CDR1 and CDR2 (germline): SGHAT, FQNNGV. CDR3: CASSRDSGQGFYEQYL. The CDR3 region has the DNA TGTGCCAGCAGCCGTGACAGTGGACAGGGGTTCTACGAGCAGTACCTC.

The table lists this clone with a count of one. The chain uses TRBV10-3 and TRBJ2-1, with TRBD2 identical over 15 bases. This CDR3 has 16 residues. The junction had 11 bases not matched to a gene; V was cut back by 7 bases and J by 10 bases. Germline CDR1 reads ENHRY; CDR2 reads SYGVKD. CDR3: CAITRTSGRGVEEQFF. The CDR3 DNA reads TGTGCCATCACTAGGACTAGCGGGAGGGGGGTGGAGGAGCAGTTCTTC.

The CDR3: CAIQPGQSYEQYF. The DNA of the CDR3 is TGTGCCATCCAACCGGGACAGTCCTACGAGCAGTACTTC. The chain is built from TRBV28 and TRBJ2-7, with 7 positions matching TRBD1. The germline V gene encodes CDR1 MDHEN and CDR2 SYDVKM. The CDR3 sequence is 13 residues long. With V trimmed by 10 bases and J by 1 base, 7 bases remained unmatched.

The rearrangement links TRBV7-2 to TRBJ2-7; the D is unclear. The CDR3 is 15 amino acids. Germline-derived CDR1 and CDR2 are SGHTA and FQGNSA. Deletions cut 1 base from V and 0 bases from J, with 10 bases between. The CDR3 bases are TGTGCCAGCAGCTTAGACGAAGCCCACTCCTACGAGCAGTACTTC. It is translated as CASSLDEAHSYEQYF.

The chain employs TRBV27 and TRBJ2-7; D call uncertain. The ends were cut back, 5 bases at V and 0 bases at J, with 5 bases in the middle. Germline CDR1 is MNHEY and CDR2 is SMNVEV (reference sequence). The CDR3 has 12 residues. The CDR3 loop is CASSPSSYEQYF. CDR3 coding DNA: TGTGCCAGCAGTCCCAGCTCCTACGAGCAGTACTTC.

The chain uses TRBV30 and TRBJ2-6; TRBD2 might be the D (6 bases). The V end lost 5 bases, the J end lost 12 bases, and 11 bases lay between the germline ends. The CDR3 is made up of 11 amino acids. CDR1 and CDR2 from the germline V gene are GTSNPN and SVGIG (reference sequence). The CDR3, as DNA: TGTGCCTGGGCGGGGATGGGCGTCCTGACTTTC. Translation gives CAWAGMGVLTF.

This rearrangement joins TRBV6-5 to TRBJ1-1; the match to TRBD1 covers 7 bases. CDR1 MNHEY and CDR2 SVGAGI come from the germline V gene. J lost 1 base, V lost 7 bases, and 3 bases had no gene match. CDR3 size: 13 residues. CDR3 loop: CASKGQTNTEAFF. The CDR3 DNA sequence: TGTGCCAGCAAGGGACAGACGAACACTGAAGCTTTCTTT.

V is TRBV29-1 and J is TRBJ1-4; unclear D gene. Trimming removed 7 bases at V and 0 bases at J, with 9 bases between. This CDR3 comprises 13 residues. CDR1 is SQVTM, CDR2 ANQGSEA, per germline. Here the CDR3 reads CSAGDATNEKLFF. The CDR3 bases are TGCAGCGCCGGAGACGCAACTAATGAAAAACTGTTTTTT.

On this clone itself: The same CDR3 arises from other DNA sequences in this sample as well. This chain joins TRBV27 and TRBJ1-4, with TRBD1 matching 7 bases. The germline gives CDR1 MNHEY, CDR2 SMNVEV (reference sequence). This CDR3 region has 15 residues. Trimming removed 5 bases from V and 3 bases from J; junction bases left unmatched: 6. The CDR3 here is CASSLRDRPNEKLFF. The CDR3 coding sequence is TGTGCCAGCAGTCTTCGGGACAGACCTAATGAAAAACTGTTTTTT. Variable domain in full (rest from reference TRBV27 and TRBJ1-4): EAQVTQNPRYLITVTGKKLTVTCSQNMNHEYMSWYRQDPGLGLRQIYYSMNVEVTDKGDVPEGYKVSRKEKRNFPLILESPSPNQTSLYFCASSLRDRPNEKLFFGSGTQLSVL.

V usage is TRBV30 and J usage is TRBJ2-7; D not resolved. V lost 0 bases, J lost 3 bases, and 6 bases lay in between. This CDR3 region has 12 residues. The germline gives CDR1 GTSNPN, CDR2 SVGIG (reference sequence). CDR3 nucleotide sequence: TGTGCCTGGAGTGTGGGCAGCTACGAGCAGTACTTC. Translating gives CAWSVGSYEQYF.

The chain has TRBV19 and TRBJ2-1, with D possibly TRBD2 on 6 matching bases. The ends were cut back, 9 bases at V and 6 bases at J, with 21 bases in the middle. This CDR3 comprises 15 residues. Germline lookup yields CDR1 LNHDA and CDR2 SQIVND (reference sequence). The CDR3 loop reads CASGSYWGVGNEQFF. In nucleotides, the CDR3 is TGTGCCAGCGGGAGTTACTGGGGGGTAGGCAATGAGCAGTTCTTC.

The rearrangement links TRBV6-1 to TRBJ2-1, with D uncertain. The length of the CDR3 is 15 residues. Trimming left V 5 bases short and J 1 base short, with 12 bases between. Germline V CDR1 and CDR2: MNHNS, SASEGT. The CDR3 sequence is CASSPSPGSYNEQFF. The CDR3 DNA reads TGTGCCAGCAGTCCTTCTCCCGGGTCCTACAATGAGCAGTTCTTC.

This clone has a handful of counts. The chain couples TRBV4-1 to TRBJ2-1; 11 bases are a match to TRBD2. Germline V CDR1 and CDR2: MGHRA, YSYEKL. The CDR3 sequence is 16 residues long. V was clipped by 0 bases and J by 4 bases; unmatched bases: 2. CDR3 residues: CASSQDLAGGYNEQFF. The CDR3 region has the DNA TGCGCCAGCAGCCAAGACCTAGCGGGGGGATACAATGAGCAGTTCTTC.

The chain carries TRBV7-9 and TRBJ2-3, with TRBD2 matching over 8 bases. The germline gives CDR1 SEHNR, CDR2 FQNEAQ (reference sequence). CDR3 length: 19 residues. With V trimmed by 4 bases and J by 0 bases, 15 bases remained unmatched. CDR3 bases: TGTGCCAGCAGCTCCGGCAGGAGGAGCGGGGGATTTAGCACAGATACGCAGTATTTT. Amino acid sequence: CASSSGRRSGGFSTDTQYF.

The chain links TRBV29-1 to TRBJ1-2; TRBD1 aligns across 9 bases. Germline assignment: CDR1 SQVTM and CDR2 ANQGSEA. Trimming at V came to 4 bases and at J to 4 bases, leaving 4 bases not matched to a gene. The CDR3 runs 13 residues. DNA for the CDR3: TGCAGCGTTGCGGGACAGGGAGGCTATGGCTACACCTTC. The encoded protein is CSVAGQGGYGYTF.

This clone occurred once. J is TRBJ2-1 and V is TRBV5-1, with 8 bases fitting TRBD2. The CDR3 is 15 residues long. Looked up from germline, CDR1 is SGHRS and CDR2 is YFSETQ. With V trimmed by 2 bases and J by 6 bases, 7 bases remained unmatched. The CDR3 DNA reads TGCGCCAGCAGCTTAAATGTAGCGGGACGCAATGAGCAGTTCTTC. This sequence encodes CASSLNVAGRNEQFF. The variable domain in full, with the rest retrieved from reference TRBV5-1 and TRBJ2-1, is KAGVTQTPRYLIKTRGQQVTLSCSPISGHRSVSWYQQTPGQGLQFLFEYFSETQRNKGNFPGRFSGRQFSNSRSEMNVSTLELGDSALYLCASSLNVAGRNEQFFGPGTRLTVL.

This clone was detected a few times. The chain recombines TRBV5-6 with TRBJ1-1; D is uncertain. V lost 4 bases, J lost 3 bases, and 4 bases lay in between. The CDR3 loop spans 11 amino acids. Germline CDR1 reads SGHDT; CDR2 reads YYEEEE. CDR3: CASSLYTEAFF. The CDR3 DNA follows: TGTGCCAGCAGCCTCTACACTGAAGCTTTCTTT.

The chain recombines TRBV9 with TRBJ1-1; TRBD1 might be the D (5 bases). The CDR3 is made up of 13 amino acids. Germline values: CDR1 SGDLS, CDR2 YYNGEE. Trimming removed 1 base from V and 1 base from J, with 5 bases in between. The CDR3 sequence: CASSVTGNTEAFF. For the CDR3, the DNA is TGTGCCAGCAGCGTAACAGGGAACACTGAAGCTTTCTTT. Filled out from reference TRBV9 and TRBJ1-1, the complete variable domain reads DSGVTQTPKHLITATGQRVTLRCSPRSGDLSVYWYQQSLDQGLQFLIQYYNGEERAKGNILERFSAQQFPDLHSELNLSSLELGDSALYFCASSVTGNTEAFFGQGTRLTVV.